This TCR beta chain was profiled in a study of T cell responses to AZD1222 COVID-19 vaccine (dated by TCRdb to about 2021). Concerning the study at large: Because spike-specific TCR depth and breadth did not differ between the two schedules, AZD1222 recipients who got a second dose at roughly 4 weeks were pooled with those who got a second dose at roughly 12 weeks. A total of about 230 trial participants underwent TCR sequencing, of whom 207 received two doses of AZD1222 and 26 received two doses of the MenACWY control vaccine. Enrollment into the trials was organized by age into subgroups of 18-55, 56-69 and 70-plus years, and those subgroups contained roughly 140, 27 and 60 TCR-sequenced participants, respectively.

Results the study describes overall, beyond this receptor: CD4 TCRs associated with the vaccine covered the entire spike protein, and the dominant responses were in regions 160-218 and 743-854. Reportedly, close to half of the unique spike-specific TCRs recognized epitopes lying outside the regions that are mutated in the B.1.351 and B.1.1.7 variants. The 56-69-year group was small, and its depth increase did not reach significance, likely because of low power. Because no day 14 peak-response samples were available, repertoires were characterized only after the peak T cell response. After two AZD1222 doses, both the breadth and the depth of spike-specific TCRs were significantly higher than at day 0 and than in MenACWY recipients. Conclusions about previously exposed vaccinees are limited because only five to seven AZD1222 recipients were SARS-CoV-2 seropositive at baseline. Participants were mostly white British, with more females than males. The authors suggested clonal diversity may have been underestimated.

The time point label for this specimen denotes: baseline before first vaccination. Samples from vaccinated people were obtained from the UK trials COV001 and COV002, which included a single-blind randomized controlled phase 2/3 trial of AZD1222 (ChAdOx1 nCoV-19) in healthy adults. For TCRbeta chain sequencing, PBMC samples were collected from trial participants at day 0 and at day 28 after the second dose. Trimming takes 5 bases off V and 5 bases off J; junction bases not matched to a gene: 5. Via the germline V gene, CDR1 is SNHLY and CDR2 FYNNEI. The CDR3 spans 14 residues, from the cysteine through the phenylalanine. Only the CDR3 portion is preserved as DNA: 42 bases, with reading frame beginning at the first base. The CDR3 regions of human TCRbeta chains were subjected to immunosequencing. Per the source publication's procedure: Repertoire TCRs were checked for matches against a reference library of SARS-CoV-2-specific TCRs that had been generated using the MIRA antigen-specificity platform. Breadth was defined as the fraction of unique TCRs that were SARS-CoV-2-associated, and depth was defined as the fraction of total T cells that were SARS-CoV-2-associated. Each spike-specific TCR was assigned to its reactive spike region and to a CD4 or CD8 class using the MIRA data. Log10-transformed breadth and depth values were compared by one-way ANOVA with Sidak's multiple comparisons tests. TCRdb provides this immuneACCESS table in a form limited to in-frame rearrangements. Some clones are lacking; in checked studies, under half of them reflect an unresolved V gene, and why the rest are absent is not known. V, J and clone size are taken as reported in that table, and D and trimming were inferred from the DNA itself. The sample yields 25,000 to 30,000 clones; approximately 91% were counted once. The ten biggest clones cover around 1.2% of the sample.

About this clone: Its binding antigen is unknown. No much larger clonotype is one base removed from it; base qualities were not supplied.

This specimen consisted of peripheral blood, obtained on day 0 of AZD1222 vaccination. This clonotype was obtained from an adult in good health. The rearranged segments are TRBV2 and TRBJ1-4; 7 bases in the junction line up with TRBD1. The DNA is as follows: TGTGCCAGCAGTAGACAGGGATGGAATGAAAAACTGTTTTTT. Translated, it gives CASSRQGWNEKLFF.